A single sample gave rise to the 21 T cell receptor beta chains below, sequenced in a study of T cells in Graves' hyperthyroidism and ophthalmopathy (dated by TCRdb to about 2019). Libraries were made using multiplex PCR. The data were produced on an Illumina HiSeq 2000. The TCR beta CDR3 regions were amplified from RNA transcripts. The first round of RT-PCR for the TCR CDR3 was performed with the HTBI primer set and the Qiagen OneStep RT-PCR kit. TCRdb took the public reads, trimmed them with fastp at Q25, ran MiXCR for clone calling and kept in-frame beta chains. Rows are unified per CDR3 protein, each entry keeping the most common DNA and genes. The sample has about 560,000 distinct CDR3 sequences on record, over 15% of them singletons. Jointly, the top ten make up 18% of the sample. The specimen was blood. The source of these receptors is a woman between 18 and 30 years old with Graves' hyperthyroidism.

This clonotype was seen a handful of times. The chain joins TRBV24-1 to TRBJ2-2, with TRBD1 matching 7 bases. Germline V gene lookup returns CDR1 KGHDR and CDR2 SFDVKD. The V segment lost 9 bases and the J segment 8 bases; nucleotides outside the gene matches: 11. This CDR3 contains 14 residues. This CDR3 reads CATEDRVEQGELFF. CDR3 DNA: TGTGCCACCGAAGACAGGGTGGAACAGGGGGAGCTGTTTTTT.

Many counts were recorded for this clonotype. The rearrangement links TRBV7-7 to TRBJ2-5, with a possible D match to TRBD2 (7 bases). The CDR3 runs 15 residues. Germline CDR1 reads SSHAT; CDR2 reads FNYEAQ (reference sequence). V was pared by 1 base and J by 5 bases, with 14 bases between. CDR3 amino acids: CASSLEGGLVETQYF. The CDR3 DNA sequence: TGTGCCAGCAGCTTAGAGGGGGGGTTGGTTGAGACCCAGTACTTC. Full variable domain (missing parts from reference TRBV7-7 and TRBJ2-5): GAGVSQSPRYKVTKRGQDVTLRCDPISSHATLYWYQQALGQGPEFLTYFNYEAQPDKSGLPSDRFSAERPEGSISTLTIQRTEQRDSAMYRCASSLEGGLVETQYFGPGTRLLVL.

This clonotype was recorded at least ten times. The gene calls are TRBV18 and TRBJ1-1; 12 positions agree with TRBD1. This CDR3 spans 18 amino acids. CDR1 KGHSH and CDR2 LQKENI come from the germline V gene. The ends lost 1 base at V and 1 base at J; junction bases unmatched: 7. CDR3 loop: CASSPLPGQGATNTEAFF. Here the CDR3 DNA reads TGTGCCAGCTCACCACTCCCGGGACAGGGGGCGACGAACACTGAAGCTTTCTTT.

The chain combines TRBV28 with TRBJ2-2, with unresolved D. The CDR3 spans 14 residues. The V end was cut by 3 bases, the J end by 1 base, with 6 bases between. Germline loops: CDR1 MDHEN, CDR2 SYDVKM. CDR3 in amino acids: CASSFVQNTGELFF. Written as DNA, the CDR3 is TGTGCCAGCAGTTTTGTGCAGAACACCGGGGAGCTGTTTTTT.

This clonotype was found many times. The V and J genes are TRBV5-1 and TRBJ1-4; 7 bases agree with TRBD1. The CDR3 spans 16 residues. The V segment lost 1 base and the J segment 0 bases; nucleotides outside the gene matches: 3. Germline-derived CDR1 and CDR2 are SGHRS and YFSETQ. In DNA form, the CDR3 reads TGCGCCAGCAGCTTGAACACAGGGGCAACTAATGAAAAACTGTTTTTT. This gives the protein CASSLNTGATNEKLFF.

This clonotype has just a few counts. J is TRBJ2-1 and V is TRBV7-9; either TRBD1 or TRBD2 may fit D (6 bases each). Per the germline V gene, CDR1 is SEHNR and CDR2 is FQNEAQ (reference sequence). V was shortened by 5 bases and J by 7 bases, with 27 bases between the two germline ends. The CDR3 length is 18 residues. This CDR3 is CASSQPRGAGRKGNEQFF. In DNA, the CDR3 is TGTGCCAGCAGCCAACCTAGGGGGGCGGGACGTAAGGGGAATGAGCAGTTCTTC.

This clonotype was seen a few times. This sequence joins TRBV4-1 and TRBJ2-4; 9 bases map to TRBD2. J gave up 6 bases and V 0 bases, and 6 bases lay outside the gene matches. The CDR3 sequence is 16 residues long. Germline CDR1 is MGHRA and CDR2 is YSYEKL. CDR3 loop: CASSQEGSGGGNIQYF. In DNA form, the CDR3 reads TGCGCCAGCAGCCAAGAGGGTAGCGGGGGAGGAAACATTCAGTACTTC.

This clonotype was counted at least ten times. The chain employs TRBV5-1 and TRBJ1-6, with 9 bases that match TRBD1. Germline CDR1 reads SGHRS; CDR2 reads YFSETQ. The V segment lost 0 bases and the J segment 8 bases; nucleotides outside the gene matches: 3. CDR3 size: 15 residues. The DNA of the CDR3 is TGCGCCAGCAGCTTGGTTCGGGACAGGGATTCACCCCTCCACTTT. Amino acid sequence: CASSLVRDRDSPLHF.

The chain couples TRBV15 to TRBJ2-7; D not resolved. V was trimmed by 0 bases and J by 5 bases, leaving 11 bases between them. The CDR3 covers 14 residues. The germline CDR1 and CDR2 sequences are LNHNV and YYDKDF (reference sequence). In DNA, the CDR3 is TGTGCCACCAGCAGAGATTTTGGCCCGAACGAGCAGTACTTC. This codes for CATSRDFGPNEQYF.

Many counts were recorded for this clonotype. The chain has TRBV11-3 and TRBJ2-5, with D perhaps assigned TRBD1 or TRBD2 (5 bases each). The CDR3 is 14 amino acids. Germline CDR1 is SGHNT and CDR2 is YENEEA. V lost 1 base and J lost 7, with 13 bases in between. The DNA for the CDR3 is TGTGCCAGCAGCTTAGCTTGGGGGTCGGGGACCCAGTACTTC. Its protein product is CASSLAWGSGTQYF.

This clonotype was recorded at least ten times. The V call is TRBV20-1, the J call TRBJ1-5, with 7 bases lining up with TRBD1. After removal of 5 bases from V and 3 bases from J, the junction contained 4 bases not matched to a gene. This CDR3 spans 13 amino acids. Germline CDR1 DFQATT, CDR2 SNEGSKA (reference sequence). The CDR3 bases are TGCAGTGCTCAGACAGGGTACAATCAGCCCCAGCATTTT. This sequence encodes CSAQTGYNQPQHF.

This clonotype was counted ten times or more. This chain uses TRBV5-1 with TRBJ1-1; perhaps TRBD1 as D (5 bases). There are 15 residues in the CDR3. Germline lookup yields CDR1 SGHRS and CDR2 YFSETQ. Trimming removed 4 bases at V and 0 bases at J, with 13 bases between. The CDR3 loop is CASSPVRGLNTEAFF. The DNA of the CDR3 is TGCGCCAGCAGCCCCGTACGGGGGTTGAACACTGAAGCTTTCTTT.

The J gene is TRBJ1-5, the V gene TRBV4-1; no clear D. Germline V lookup: CDR1 MGHRA, CDR2 YSYEKL. The CDR3 length is 14 residues. V was shortened by 1 base and J by 5 bases, with 9 bases between the two germline ends. Written as DNA, the CDR3 is TGCGCCAGCAGCCAAGGCCGCGGGGATCAGCCCCAGCATTTT. The encoded protein is CASSQGRGDQPQHF.

This clonotype was seen repeatedly, ten times or more. The V gene is TRBV2, the J gene TRBJ2-7; unclear D gene. V was clipped by 6 bases and J by 7 bases, with 7 bases between them. The CDR3 spans 10 residues. Germline V gene lookup returns CDR1 SNHLY and CDR2 FYNNEI. CDR3: CASRRLEQYF. The CDR3 DNA follows: TGTGCCAGCAGACGACTGGAGCAGTACTTC.

This chain links TRBV13 with TRBJ2-1, with D tentatively TRBD1 (5 bases). The germline V gene has CDR1 PRHDT and CDR2 FYEKMQ (reference sequence). Trimming removed 1 base from V and 0 bases from J, with 10 bases in between. The CDR3 totals 16 residues. Here the CDR3 reads CASSLEGLSSYNEQFF. The CDR3 DNA sequence: TGTGCCAGCAGCTTAGAGGGGCTAAGCTCCTACAATGAGCAGTTCTTC.

Details on this clonotype: An end of the junction differs from the germline gene, which may be a read error. V is TRBV20-1 and J is TRBJ1-5, with TRBD1 as a possible D gene (6 bases). The germline V gene encodes CDR1 DFQATT and CDR2 SNEGSKA (reference sequence). The CDR3 consists of 14 residues. Written as DNA, the CDR3 is TGCAGTGCTGGAGACAGGTCTCACAATCAGCCCCAGCATTTT. It translates to CSAGDRSHNQPQHF.

In its sample, this clonotype was seen a few times. This chain uses TRBV18 with TRBJ2-1; 10 positions agree with TRBD1. The CDR3 has 15 residues. V gave up 6 bases and J gave up 5 bases; unmatched junction bases: 7. CDR1 and CDR2 (germline): KGHSH, LQKENI. The CDR3 loop reads CASSQRQGAHNEQFF. As DNA, the CDR3 is TGTGCCAGCTCCCAGAGACAGGGGGCCCACAATGAGCAGTTCTTC.

The rearrangement uses TRBV4-2 and TRBJ2-3; the match to TRBD2 covers 10 bases. Germline lookup yields CDR1 LGHNA and CDR2 YNFKEQ. CDR3 size: 16 residues. V was pared by 0 bases and J by 4 bases, with 4 bases of the junction left unmatched. The CDR3 is CASSQEPSGGSDTQYF. In DNA, the CDR3 is TGTGCCAGCAGCCAAGAACCTAGCGGGGGATCAGATACGCAGTATTTT.

This clonotype was seen a few times. This chain connects TRBV4-1 to TRBJ2-5, with 10 positions matching TRBD2. Germline assignment: CDR1 MGHRA and CDR2 YSYEKL. Trimming removed 0 bases from V and 3 bases from J; junction bases left unmatched: 13. The CDR3 consists of 19 residues. The CDR3: CASSQDWASGSFKEETQYF. Here the CDR3 DNA reads TGCGCCAGCAGCCAAGATTGGGCTAGCGGGAGCTTTAAAGAAGAGACCCAGTACTTC.

The chain couples TRBV30 to TRBJ1-2; 8 nucleotides match TRBD1. Germline V gene lookup returns CDR1 GTSNPN and CDR2 SVGIG (reference sequence). V lost 7 bases, J lost 4 bases, and 8 bases stayed unmatched. This CDR3 region has 13 residues. The DNA for the CDR3 is TGTGCCTTAAGCCAGGGACAGGCCTATGGCTACACCTTC. As protein: CALSQGQAYGYTF.

V and J are TRBV29-1 and TRBJ2-1, with 8 nucleotides matching TRBD2. From germline, CDR1 is SQVTM and CDR2 ANQGSEA. The CDR3 is made up of 16 amino acids. J was trimmed by 5 bases and V by 6 bases; bases with no gene match: 15. The DNA of the CDR3 is TGCAGCGTCCTCGGGCAAAGCGGGAGCAAGGACAATGAGCAGTTCTTC. Residues: CSVLGQSGSKDNEQFF.